The 25 T cell receptor beta chains presented below share a single source sample, sequenced in a study of cytomegalovirus exposure and HLA in healthy donors. The primer mix had 60 Vbeta and 13 Jbeta primers. Only in-frame clones appear in the TCRdb table, and some are missing; sequencing was by immunoSEQ multiplex PCR. Of around 230,000 clones listed, roughly 78% are singletons. The specimen was PBMCs. These receptors all stem from a boy aged 5-17 years in good health and CMV-seronegative.

The chain combines TRBV4-1 with TRBJ1-4; 7 positions match TRBD1. J lost 3 bases, V lost 0 bases, and 7 bases had no gene match. The CDR3 is 17 amino acids. Germline values: CDR1 MGHRA, CDR2 YSYEKL. The CDR3 DNA reads TGCGCCAGCAGCCAAGAAGGATGGGGACAGCCTAATGAAAAACTGTTTTTT. Residues: CASSQEGWGQPNEKLFF.

This clone was detected only once. The chain employs TRBV27 and TRBJ2-7, with 14 bases fitting TRBD2. The CDR3 has 15 amino acids. In germline, CDR1 is MNHEY, CDR2 SMNVEV (reference sequence). Trimming took 6 bases from V and 3 from J; bases not matched to a gene: 4. The CDR3 loop is CASSFGLAGGYEQYF. The CDR3 DNA reads as TGTGCCAGCAGCTTCGGACTAGCGGGGGGCTACGAGCAGTACTTC.

The chain carries TRBV5-1 and TRBJ2-7; 10 bases fit TRBD2. The junction had 6 bases not matched to a gene; V was cut back by 4 bases and J by 2 bases. CDR1 SGHRS and CDR2 YFSETQ come from the germline V gene. This CDR3 comprises 15 residues. The CDR3 here is CASSNLAGVTYEQYF. The CDR3 coding sequence is TGCGCCAGCAGCAATCTAGCGGGGGTCACCTACGAGCAGTACTTC.

The chain couples TRBV11-3 to TRBJ1-2, with D perhaps TRBD1 (5 bases). Deletions cut 5 bases from V and 5 bases from J, with 12 bases between. The CDR3 consists of 13 residues. The germline V gene has CDR1 SGHNT and CDR2 YENEEA. The CDR3 region is CASSQGVSYGYTF. CDR3 sequence (DNA): TGTGCCAGCAGCCAAGGGGTCAGTTATGGCTACACCTTC. Combining the CDR3 with reference TRBV11-3 and TRBJ1-2 gives the whole variable domain EAGVVQSPRYKIIEKKQPVAFWCNPISGHNTLYWYLQNLGQGPELLIRYENEEAVDDSQLPKDRFSAERLKGVDSTLKIQPAELGDSAVYLCASSQGVSYGYTFGSGTRLTVV.

The rearrangement links TRBV7-2 to TRBJ2-7; 10 bases match TRBD2. This CDR3 spans 15 amino acids. Germline-derived CDR1 and CDR2 are SGHTA and FQGNSA. The V segment lost 4 bases and the J segment 3 bases; nucleotides outside the gene matches: 6. The CDR3 sequence is CASSSRSGGGYEQYF. CDR3 nucleotide sequence: TGTGCCAGCAGCTCTCGAAGCGGGGGGGGCTACGAGCAGTACTTC. Combining the CDR3 with reference TRBV7-2 and TRBJ2-7 gives the whole variable domain GAGVSQSPSNKVTEKGKDVELRCDPISGHTALYWYRQSLGQGLEFLIYFQGNSAPDKSGLPSDRFSAERTGGSVSTLTIQRTQQEDSAVYLCASSSRSGGGYEQYFGPGTRLTVT.

This clone occurred once. The chain recombines TRBV30 with TRBJ2-7; 10 positions match TRBD2. Germline CDR1 reads GTSNPN; CDR2 reads SVGIG (reference sequence). The CDR3 loop spans 14 amino acids. Trimming at V came to 2 bases and at J to 2 bases, leaving 3 bases not matched to a gene. The CDR3 reads CAWSWLAGAYEQYF. CDR3 nucleotides: TGTGCCTGGAGTTGGCTAGCGGGGGCCTACGAGCAGTACTTC.

The genes are TRBV25-1 and TRBJ2-7; TRBD2 matches 9 bases. J was trimmed by 0 bases and V by 5 bases; bases with no gene match: 14. Germline V gives CDR1 MGHDK, CDR2 SYGVNS. CDR3 length: 18 residues. This chain's CDR3 is CASSTLESGGPSSYEQYF. CDR3 DNA: TGTGCCAGCAGTACCCTAGAGAGCGGGGGGCCGAGCTCCTACGAGCAGTACTTC.

The V gene is TRBV5-3, the J gene TRBJ2-1, with a weak D call TRBD1 (5 bases). TRBV5-3 is recorded as an ORF, its role being uncertain. Deletions cut 4 bases from V and 0 bases from J, with 14 bases between. The CDR3 is 16 residues long. The CDR3 coding sequence is TGTGCCAGAAGCCTTTACAGGCCGAGCTCCTACAATGAGCAGTTCTTC. It yields the protein CARSLYRPSSYNEQFF.

The chain has TRBV7-2 and TRBJ1-1, with D possibly being TRBD1 (6 bases). V gave up 6 bases and J gave up 5 bases, with 16 bases separating them. The CDR3 extends over 14 amino acids. Germline CDR1 and CDR2: SGHTA and FQGNSA. CDR3 residues: CASSRQVGRTEAFF. CDR3 bases: TGTGCCAGCAGTCGACAGGTCGGAAGAACTGAAGCTTTCTTT.

The V and J genes are TRBV30 and TRBJ2-5, with D perhaps matching TRBD1 (6 bases). The end of the DNA is better explained by TRBJ2-7, so the J call may be wrong. Germline loops: CDR1 GTSNPN, CDR2 SVGIG (reference sequence). This CDR3 comprises 17 residues. CDR3 nucleotides: TGTGCCTGGAGTTTAACAGGGACCCAACTCGTCTCCTACGAGCAGTACTTC. It specifies CAWSLTGTQLVSYEQYF.

This clone was recorded a few times. CDR3: CATKPGGGYGYTF. As DNA, the CDR3 is TGTGCCACCAAGCCCGGGGGAGGCTATGGCTACACCTTC. This chain connects TRBV27 to TRBJ1-2; D is perhaps TRBD1 (5 bases). This CDR3 contains 13 residues. With 10 bases removed from V and 4 bases from J, the gap between germline ends came to 16 bases. Germline lookup yields CDR1 MNHEY and CDR2 SMNVEV (reference sequence).

This sequence joins TRBV19 and TRBJ1-5; D is undetermined. Trimming shortened V by 6 bases and J by 3 bases, and 21 bases separated the two germline ends. Looked up from germline, CDR1 is LNHDA and CDR2 is SQIVND (reference sequence). The CDR3 consists of 17 residues. The CDR3 sequence is CASRNNHRGRDNQPQHF. Written as DNA, the CDR3 is TGTGCCAGTAGGAACAACCACCGAGGGAGGGACAATCAGCCCCAGCATTTT.

A few counts support this clone. Different DNA sequences within this sample yield the same CDR3. The chain combines TRBV10-1 with TRBJ1-1; D gene uncertain. The CDR3 covers 13 residues. CDR1 and CDR2 (germline): WNHNN, SYGVQD (reference sequence). The germline V and J ends were trimmed by 0 bases and 1 base, with 3 bases remaining between them. The CDR3 reads CASSESGNTEAFF. DNA for the CDR3: TGCGCCAGCAGTGAGTCCGGGAACACTGAAGCTTTCTTT.

This chain connects TRBV30 to TRBJ1-2; the D is unclear. There are 13 residues in the CDR3. Germline-derived CDR1 and CDR2 are GTSNPN and SVGIG (reference sequence). Between the trimmed V and J ends, which lost 4 bases and 4 bases, there was a span of 13 bases. The DNA of the CDR3 is TGTGCCTGGACCCCGGCGGCGGTCTATGGCTACACCTTC. Translation gives CAWTPAAVYGYTF.

V gene TRBV6-5 combines with J gene TRBJ1-1, with TRBD1 as a possible D gene (6 bases). V was pared by 5 bases and J by 5 bases, with 15 bases between. The CDR3 contains 14 residues. The germline CDR1 and CDR2 sequences are MNHEY and SVGAGI. CDR3 in DNA: TGTGCCAGCAGTCTGAGGGGGTTGCGGACTGAAGCTTTCTTT. Translating gives CASSLRGLRTEAFF.

As DNA, the CDR3 is TGCGCCAGCAGCCAAGCGAGAGGAGTCAATCAGCCCCAGCATTTT. It is translated as CASSQARGVNQPQHF. V gene TRBV4-1 combines with J gene TRBJ1-5; D ambiguous. This CDR3 has 15 residues. V was pared by 1 base and J by 3 bases, with 10 bases between. Germline values: CDR1 MGHRA, CDR2 YSYEKL.

This chain joins TRBV27 and TRBJ1-4; 8 bases align to TRBD1. V trimming: 2 bases; J trimming: 7 bases; junction bases outside the gene matches: 3. Germline CDR1 and CDR2: MNHEY and SMNVEV (reference sequence). The CDR3 totals 14 residues. The CDR3 sequence is CASSLQGASEKLFF. The CDR3 DNA is TGTGCCAGCAGTTTACAGGGGGCTAGTGAAAAACTGTTTTTT.

The chain carries TRBV9 and TRBJ1-1; 10 nucleotides agree with TRBD1. Looked up from germline, CDR1 is SGDLS and CDR2 is YYNGEE. The CDR3 runs 15 residues. The junction had 8 bases not matched to a gene; V was cut back by 4 bases and J by 5 bases. CDR3 region: CASSPSGQGETEAFF. Here the CDR3 DNA reads TGTGCCAGCAGCCCGAGCGGACAGGGGGAAACTGAAGCTTTCTTT.

This rearrangement joins TRBV6-5 to TRBJ1-5; D is unresolved. Germline CDR1 reads MNHEY; CDR2 reads SVGAGI. Deletions cut 2 bases from V and 6 bases from J, with 14 bases between. This CDR3 has 15 residues. The CDR3 coding sequence is TGTGCCAGCAGTTACGATCGCGAGGGCGGTCAGCCCCAGCATTTT. Translated: CASSYDREGGQPQHF.

The chain carries TRBV9 and TRBJ2-1, with TRBD1 matching over 9 bases. The CDR3 runs 15 residues. The ends lost 3 bases at V and 0 bases at J; junction bases unmatched: 1. Germline CDR1 SGDLS, CDR2 YYNGEE. CDR3 sequence: CASSATGGSYNEQFF. The DNA of the CDR3 is TGTGCCAGCAGCGCGACAGGGGGCTCCTACAATGAGCAGTTCTTC.

This rearrangement joins TRBV11-2 to TRBJ2-7; no clear D gene. This CDR3 has 14 amino acids. Trimming stripped 1 base from V and 0 bases from J, with 7 bases between. CDR1 is SGHAT, CDR2 FQNNGV, per germline. The DNA for the CDR3 is TGTGCCAGCAGCTTAGCCCGTAGCTCCTACGAGCAGTACTTC. Amino acids: CASSLARSSYEQYF.

V and J are TRBV5-1 and TRBJ2-3; 8 bases match TRBD2. The V segment lost 3 bases and the J segment 5 bases; nucleotides outside the gene matches: 11. The CDR3 sequence is 16 residues long. The germline V gene encodes CDR1 SGHRS and CDR2 YFSETQ. The CDR3 DNA is TGCGCCAGCAGCTCTTCACTAGCGGATTCGATAGATACGCAGTATTTT. Encoded protein: CASSSSLADSIDTQYF.

The table lists this clone with a few counts. This chain connects TRBV5-1 to TRBJ1-1; 7 bases line up with TRBD1. V lost 4 bases and J lost 5; bases outside the gene matches: 8. The CDR3 runs 14 residues. From germline, CDR1 is SGHRS and CDR2 YFSETQ. The CDR3 region is CASSVFRGETEAFF. CDR3 DNA: TGCGCCAGCAGCGTGTTCAGGGGGGAGACTGAAGCTTTCTTT.

The count of this clone is one. The chain combines TRBV11-3 with TRBJ1-1; D perhaps matches TRBD1 (5 bases). V lost 5 bases to trimming and J lost 0 bases, with 10 bases between them. Looked up from germline, CDR1 is SGHNT and CDR2 is YENEEA. The CDR3 is 14 amino acids. In DNA form, the CDR3 reads TGTGCCAGCAGCGGACATTCCATGAACACTGAAGCTTTCTTT. This translates into CASSGHSMNTEAFF.

This rearrangement joins TRBV19 to TRBJ1-5, with 7 bases fitting TRBD1. CDR1 LNHDA and CDR2 SQIVND come from the germline V gene (reference sequence). The CDR3 has 15 residues. V gave up 1 base and J gave up 4 bases; unmatched junction bases: 4. The CDR3 loop reads CASSIGGQPNQPQHF. The CDR3 nucleotides are TGTGCCAGTAGTATAGGGGGACAGCCTAATCAGCCCCAGCATTTT.